These 21 T cell receptor beta chains were sequenced from one sample in a study of Ad26.COV2.S vaccination and SARS-CoV-2 variants (dated by TCRdb to about 2021). The library relied on the immunoSEQ multiplex PCR assay. Entries here come from immuneACCESS through TCRdb and include only in-frame sequences with V and J called. Some clones fail to appear in such tables; in the studies checked, an unresolved V gene covers under half of the shortfall, and the cause of the remainder is unknown. This sample is represented by some 320,000 clones; around four fifths of them were singletons. The ten largest clones represent 2% to 2.5% of the sample. The sample's treatment or condition label, decoded: approximately 18 received Ad26.COV2.S at low or high dose, single or two shots; about 5 received placebo; per-sample allocation not given. For vaccine and placebo recipients, the sequenced repertoires came from samples collected on day 63 after the first injection.

The sequencing here drew on peripheral blood, taken in a trial of Ad26.COV2.S vaccine versus placebo. The source of these receptors is a person between 18 and 60 years old who received the Ad26.COV2.S COVID-19 vaccine or a placebo.

The chain recombines TRBV4-1 with TRBJ1-1; D gene unclear. Between the trimmed V and J ends, which lost 6 bases and 5 bases, there was a span of 13 bases. Germline CDR1 MGHRA, CDR2 YSYEKL. The CDR3 is 13 residues long. CDR3 loop: CASRQTARTEAFF. CDR3 in DNA: TGCGCCAGCAGACAAACTGCCAGGACTGAAGCTTTCTTT.

This clone was recorded only once. The rearrangement uses TRBV5-1 and TRBJ2-5; 7 nucleotides match TRBD1. With 4 bases clipped from V and 0 bases from J, the junction kept 6 bases outside the gene matches. CDR3 length: 15 amino acids. Per germline, CDR1 SGHRS and CDR2 YFSETQ. Here the CDR3 DNA reads TGCGCCAGCAGCATCCTGCAGGGGGACCAAGAGACCCAGTACTTC. Translation: CASSILQGDQETQYF.

The CDR3 is CASNLAFPTDEQFF. CDR3 coding DNA: TGTGCCAGCAACTTGGCCTTCCCAACCGATGAGCAGTTCTTC. The chain has TRBV11-2 and TRBJ2-1; the D is unclear. Germline loops: CDR1 SGHAT, CDR2 FQNNGV. The CDR3 covers 14 residues. Trimming left V 7 bases short and J 8 bases short, with 18 bases between.

The chain's CDR3 is CASSNQFSTDTQYF. CDR3 in DNA: TGTGCCAGTTCCAATCAGTTTAGCACAGATACGCAGTATTTT. V gene TRBV7-2 combines with J gene TRBJ2-3; D ambiguous. Germline CDR1 and CDR2: SGHTA and FQGNSA. V lost 9 bases, J lost 0 bases, and 13 bases lay in between. The CDR3 is 14 residues long.

The chain links TRBV14 to TRBJ2-2; perhaps TRBD2 as D (5 bases). The length of the CDR3 is 13 residues. Germline CDR1 SGHDN, CDR2 FVKESK. Between the trimmed V and J ends, which lost 1 base and 7 bases, there was a span of 7 bases. CDR3 in DNA: TGTGCCAGCAGCCAAGTAGCGCGCGGGGAGCTGTTTTTT. Protein product: CASSQVARGELFF.

The chain combines TRBV28 with TRBJ2-7; no definite D call. The CDR3 sequence is 15 residues long. V was trimmed by 2 bases and J by 7 bases, leaving 18 bases between them. In germline, CDR1 is MDHEN, CDR2 SYDVKM. The chain's CDR3 is CASSLVTTGTGEQYF. CDR3 DNA: TGTGCCAGCAGTTTAGTAACGACTGGCACTGGGGAGCAGTACTTC.

To note about this clone: A junction end diverges from the germline sequence, so it may reflect a read error. V and J are TRBV7-2 and TRBJ1-5; D is uncertain. Per germline, CDR1 SGHTA and CDR2 FQGNSA. The CDR3 contains 15 residues. The DNA for the CDR3 is TGTGCCAGCAGCTTAGATGGGCGGGCGAATCGGCCCCAGCATTTT. Amino acid sequence: CASSLDGRANRPQHF.

The chain joins TRBV13 to TRBJ2-7; weak D call: TRBD1 (5 bases). The CDR3 is made up of 15 amino acids. V dropped 1 base and J dropped 2 bases, with 12 bases sitting between them. Germline lookup yields CDR1 PRHDT and CDR2 FYEKMQ (reference sequence). The CDR3 spells CASSLALRQTYEQYF. The CDR3 bases are TGTGCCAGCAGCTTAGCTCTGCGACAGACCTACGAGCAGTACTTC.

The chain links TRBV20-1 to TRBJ2-7; TRBD1 agrees at 8 bases. Germline CDR1 and CDR2: DFQATT and SNEGSKA (reference sequence). The CDR3 runs 12 residues. V shed 3 bases and J 6 bases; nucleotides not matched to a gene: 4. The CDR3, as DNA: TGCAGTGCTAGTGTGACAGGGGCCGAGCAGTACTTC. Encoded protein: CSASVTGAEQYF.

The genes are TRBV5-1 and TRBJ1-1; 7 nucleotides align to TRBD1. The CDR3 extends over 14 amino acids. CDR1 and CDR2 (germline): SGHRS, YFSETQ. Trimming at V came to 4 bases and at J to 2 bases, leaving 5 bases not matched to a gene. CDR3 bases: TGCGCCAGCAGCCCGGGGGACAGAAACACTGAAGCTTTCTTT. It codes for CASSPGDRNTEAFF.

J is TRBJ2-3 and V is TRBV27, with 7 bases that match TRBD2. Looked up from germline, CDR1 is MNHEY and CDR2 is SMNVEV (reference sequence). After removal of 8 bases from V and 2 bases from J, the junction contained 13 bases not matched to a gene. CDR3 length: 16 residues. The CDR3: CASRPGLVVTTDTQYF. The DNA of the CDR3 is TGTGCCAGCCGCCCCGGACTAGTAGTTACCACAGATACGCAGTATTTT.

In nucleotides, the CDR3 is TGTGCCAGCTCAATTGACTGGGAGACCCAGTACTTC. As protein: CASSIDWETQYF. The chain employs TRBV18 and TRBJ2-5; no firm D call. Trimming removed 5 bases at V and 5 bases at J, with 9 bases between. This CDR3 has 12 residues. CDR1 and CDR2 from the germline V gene are KGHSH and LQKENI.

The CDR3 loop is CASSLAPDTQYF. CDR3 bases: TGCGCCAGCAGCTTGGCCCCAGATACGCAGTATTTT. This chain connects TRBV5-1 to TRBJ2-3; no clear D. The CDR3 contains 12 residues. Trimming cost V 0 bases and J 4 bases, with 3 bases left between them. CDR1 is SGHRS and CDR2 is YFSETQ in the germline V gene.

This clone was seen more than once but under ten times. The chain combines TRBV5-4 with TRBJ2-2; 7 nucleotides align to TRBD1. The CDR3 is made up of 17 amino acids. The germline V gene has CDR1 SGHNT and CDR2 YYREEE (reference sequence). V was pared by 2 bases and J by 7 bases, with 14 bases of the junction left unmatched. The CDR3, as DNA: TGTGCCAGCAGCTTTCCGCCGACAGTACCAGGGGGCGGGGAGCTGTTTTTT. It specifies CASSFPPTVPGGGELFF.

This clone was counted a single time. The genes are TRBV6-5 and TRBJ2-7; D possibly corresponds to TRBD1 (6 bases). The CDR3 sequence is 15 residues long. Deletions cut 4 bases from V and 5 bases from J, with 18 bases between. Germline lookup yields CDR1 MNHEY and CDR2 SVGAGI. The CDR3 coding sequence is TGTGCCAGCAGTTCTCCGGGCAGGGGAGTTGACGAGCAGTACTTC. Residues: CASSSPGRGVDEQYF.

The V call is TRBV6-1, the J call TRBJ1-2; TRBD1 is a possible D gene (5 bases). Germline-derived CDR1 and CDR2 are MNHNS and SASEGT. This CDR3 contains 11 residues. V was clipped by 3 bases and J by 10 bases, with 9 bases between them. The CDR3 loop is CASSESRVYTF. The CDR3, as DNA: TGTGCCAGCAGTGAGAGCAGGGTCTACACCTTC.

This chain links TRBV19 with TRBJ2-2; D remains ambiguous. V lost 8 bases, J lost 0 bases, and 10 bases lay in between. This CDR3 is built from 14 residues. The V gene's germline CDR1 is LNHDA and CDR2 SQIVND (reference sequence). The CDR3 coding sequence is TGTGCCAGTCGCCGTACTACGAACACCGGGGAGCTGTTTTTT. Translating gives CASRRTTNTGELFF.

The chain joins TRBV27 to TRBJ2-1; TRBD1 matches 12 bases. The V and J ends lost 6 bases and 7 bases, in that order; junction bases with no gene match: 7. CDR3 length equals 15 residues. In germline, CDR1 is MNHEY, CDR2 SMNVEV (reference sequence). CDR3 loop: CASRKGQGARNEQFF. In nucleotides, the CDR3 is TGTGCCAGCAGGAAGGGACAGGGGGCGCGTAATGAGCAGTTCTTC.

The rearrangement links TRBV6-6 to TRBJ2-5, with TRBD2 matching 9 bases. There are 18 residues in the CDR3. Germline-derived CDR1 and CDR2 are MNHNY and SVGAGI (reference sequence). The junction had 17 bases not matched to a gene; V was cut back by 5 bases and J by 4 bases. CDR3: CASSRHWGGGAELETQYF. The CDR3 DNA sequence: TGTGCCAGCAGTCGGCATTGGGGCGGGGGGGCCGAACTAGAGACCCAGTACTTC.

This clone was counted many times. V gene TRBV11-1 combines with J gene TRBJ1-6; D remains unclear. The ends were cut back, 0 bases at V and 14 bases at J, with 11 bases in the middle. Germline V gene lookup returns CDR1 SGHAT and CDR2 FQDESV (reference sequence). The CDR3 is 13 residues long. The CDR3 reads CASSLARRNTLHF. CDR3 nucleotides: TGTGCCAGCAGCTTAGCGAGGAGGAACACCCTCCACTTT.

Note on this clone: This CDR3 is also generated by other DNA sequences in the sample. This rearrangement joins TRBV5-1 to TRBJ2-5; 10 bases are a match to TRBD2. The CDR3 is 16 amino acids. The germline gives CDR1 SGHRS, CDR2 YFSETQ. Unmatched junction bases numbered 3, after V lost 0 bases and J lost 1 base. DNA of the CDR3: TGCGCCAGCAGCTTGGGATTAGCGGGGGGCCAAGAGACCCAGTACTTC. It yields the protein CASSLGLAGGQETQYF.